This TCR beta chain was profiled in a study of identifying expanded T cells in peripheral blood. Regarding this clone: The antigen remains unidentified.

Collection occurred without any documented infections or immune events in donors. The table came from immunoSEQ multiplex PCR; TCRdb's copy has only in-frame clones and leaves some out. The sample shows about 80,000 clones, around 90% of them seen only once. Germline CDR1 and CDR2: SGHDN and FVKESK. Trimming shortened V by 4 bases and J by 8 bases, and 17 bases separated the two germline ends. This CDR3 is built from 14 residues. Overall study findings and caveats: Over about two and four weeks, about 15 and 19 clones changed, versus more than 1 between replicates. Across healthy donors, higher total template counts meant significantly greater approximately 2-week count variance.

Sequencing was performed on blood. This clonotype was sampled from a person aged 18 to 69 in good health. The rearrangement uses TRBV14 and TRBJ1-2; D not resolved. The CDR3 protein is CASSRPGRVGGYTF. CDR3 DNA: TGTGCCAGCAGCCGTCCGGGGAGGGTCGGGGGCTACACCTTC.